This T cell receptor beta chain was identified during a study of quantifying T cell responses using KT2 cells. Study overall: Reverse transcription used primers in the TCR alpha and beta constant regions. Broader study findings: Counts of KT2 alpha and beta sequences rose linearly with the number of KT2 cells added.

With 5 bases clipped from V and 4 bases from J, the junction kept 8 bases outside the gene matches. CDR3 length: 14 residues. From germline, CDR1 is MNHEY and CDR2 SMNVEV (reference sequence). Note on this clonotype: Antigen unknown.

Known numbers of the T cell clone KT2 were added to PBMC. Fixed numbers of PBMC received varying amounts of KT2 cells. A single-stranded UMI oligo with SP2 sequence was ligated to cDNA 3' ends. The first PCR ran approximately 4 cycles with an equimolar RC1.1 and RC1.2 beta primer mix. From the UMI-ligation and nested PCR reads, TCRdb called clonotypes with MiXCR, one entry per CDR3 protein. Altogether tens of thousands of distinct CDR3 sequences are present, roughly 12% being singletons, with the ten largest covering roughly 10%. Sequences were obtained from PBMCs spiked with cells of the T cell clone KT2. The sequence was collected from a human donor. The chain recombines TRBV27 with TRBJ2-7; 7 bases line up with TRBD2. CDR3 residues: CASSPTGGWYEQYF. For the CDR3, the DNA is TGTGCCAGCAGTCCGACGGGAGGATGGTACGAGCAGTACTTC.